This T cell receptor (beta chain) was identified in a study of cytomegalovirus exposure and HLA in healthy donors (dated by TCRdb to the late 2010s). Regarding the research as a whole: An earlier analysis of roughly 630 of the donors reported approximately 270 Gb of sequence data and around 110 million unique TCR beta sequences from some 180 million T cells. Every repertoire in the discovery cohort had been generated on one and the same sequencing platform. Because of strong linkage in the cohort, roughly five DR-DQ haplotypes were treated as single units for association and clustering. Donor age, sex, ethnicity and CMV serostatus were compiled together with the repertoire data. The study used immunosequencing to profile the T cell repertoires of 600 to 850 subjects and linked those repertoires to cytomegalovirus serostatus. Typing coverage varied by locus: roughly 629-630 donors for A, B, C, DRB1 and DQB1; roughly 500 for DQA1; more than 600 for DPA1; some 470 for DPB1. Of the roughly 410 genotyped donors, roughly 80% were placed in the genetic ancestry cluster associated with self-reported Caucasian donors. Across some 400 genotyped donors of the cohort, an average of approximately 220,000 unique TCR beta nucleotide sequences per donor were sequenced, and roughly 20% of those sequences were non-productive. To decide whether each TCR beta V gene segment behaved as functional or pseudogenic, an earlier analysis of nearly 600 of the donors relied on high-throughput TCR beta sequencing. A later genetic analysis took genome-wide SNP genotypes for about 55% of the roughly 670 donors and used that subset as a discovery cohort. To predict cytomegalovirus infection status, the study brought together high-throughput TCR immunosequencing, statistical association of individual TCRs with disease status, and machine learning. In addition to the first cohort of 666 subjects, a separate validation cohort of 120 different subjects was used. An early release covering 500 to 750 HLA-typed donors comprised 250 to 350 gigabases of sequencing data and roughly 86 million unique TCR sequences. The study aimed to test whether signatures of past pathogen exposure could be identified by cataloging public T cell receptors. In a later analysis, previously published TCR beta repertoires from 550 to 750 donors were re-analyzed and high-resolution HLA genotyping was added so that TCR occurrence patterns could be studied. The later analysis used no new phenotypic data to find candidate immune exposures, relying instead on TCR beta sequences and their occurrence across donors. HLA typing included class I and class II loci at four-digit resolution. Results and caveats for the whole study, not just this receptor: Cytomegalovirus status was reported to be diagnosed by the classifier with high specificity and sensitivity in both the original and validation cohorts. Presence/absence analyses assumed roughly uniform sequencing depth across donors, an assumption that may not hold. An association between a missense DCLRE1C variant and V-gene and J-gene trimming of TCR beta chains was found in a later genetic analysis and replicated in an independent cohort. When HLA alleles, especially DR and DQ, strongly co-occurred, attributing TCR associations to individual alleles was difficult. The study listed approximately 150 TCR beta chains as associated with cytomegalovirus. At a false discovery rate of 0.05, a later analysis linked around 17,000 TCR beta sequences to specific HLA alleles. Because counts were too low, around 17 rarely observed V segments, including chromosome 9 orphons, were left out of the earlier analysis of over 550 of the donors. Broadly in line with IMGT annotations, most TCR beta V segments showed up in productive rearrangements about 87% or about 30% of the time in an earlier analysis of several hundred of the donors. In a later analysis, TCR association rates were found to vary across HLA loci, with the most associated TCRs seen for DRB1 alleles and the fewest for HLA-C alleles. CMV serostatus was the only immune exposure information available for the cohort. Most CMV-associated TCR beta chains appeared to be HLA-restricted in a later analysis, and the HLA associations seemed to be driven largely by CMV exposure. A later genetic analysis reported fewer N-insertions in productive TCRs among donors in an Asian-associated ancestry cluster than the approximately 670-donor mean. Several of the top co-occurrence clusters appeared to be linked to parvovirus B19, influenza, CMV and Epstein-Barr virus, according to a later analysis. The 87-base-pair reads could not distinguish some IMGT-functional V segments, including TRBV6-2 and TRBV6-3, so those segments were excluded. This cohort had only TCR beta chains sequenced, and the lack of alpha or paired-chain data limited which features could be detected. In a later analysis, HLA-associated TCR beta chains showed more clonal expansion and lower generation probabilities than non-associated chains that were equally common. In vitro tests confirmed that a few of the cytomegalovirus-associated TCR beta chains recognize cytomegalovirus antigens. A cluster of highly shared sequence variants was judged likely to represent a technical artifact of the sequencing pipeline. Because HLA typing was unavailable for some donors at each locus, only the typed subset was used in association tests. While some public TCRs were present in many individuals, most TCR sequences turned up only very rarely across donors. The authors suggested that the approach could potentially be generalized to other disease states and immunological phenotypes. A further reported finding was that TCR beta sequences accurately predicted the HLA-A and HLA-B alleles for most subjects in the first cohort. Linkage disequilibrium might explain the correlated functional status among segregating V segments, but an unknown experimental factor could not be ruled out.

The cohort consisted of fewer than 700 healthy bone marrow donors. All cohort members were sampled while nominally healthy, although unrecorded immune exposures were likely present. The donor was CMV seropositive and belonged to the group of a few hundred seropositive cohort members. Each donor provided a peripheral blood sample, and peripheral blood mononuclear cells were used for TCR beta sequencing. Genomic DNA extraction from the blood cell samples was performed with the Qiagen DNeasy Blood Extraction Kit. Concerning this clone: Its antigen is still unknown. No much larger clone exists at a distance of one base, and base qualities are not known.

The library was generated by the immunoSEQ multiplex PCR assay. For the multiplex PCR, a mixture combining 60 forward primers for TCR Vbeta segments and 13 reverse primers for TCR Jbeta segments was used. The CDR3 region of rearranged TCR beta genes was amplified from genomic DNA by a multiplex PCR assay. The Illumina HiSeq System was used to sequence the amplified TCR beta libraries as 87-base-pair reads. On the authors' methods: A later analysis tallied about 77 million unique TCR beta chains across the 700 or so repertoires, and approximately 12 million of those chains were shared by two or more donors. Raw reads were error-corrected and collapsed into unique sequences with a nearest-neighbor algorithm that merged closely related sequences to remove PCR and sequencing errors. V, D and J gene segments were assigned by aligning CDR3 sequences to IMGT reference sequences. For a sequence to be retained, a match of at least six nucleotides to both a V gene segment and a J gene segment was required. Rearrangements were classified as productive when the CDR3 lacked stop codons and remained in frame with V and J, and all other rearrangements were classified as non-productive. Following IMGT convention, CDR3 was defined as the stretch from the second conserved V-encoded cysteine up to the conserved J-encoded phenylalanine. In an earlier analysis of 550 to 650 of the donors, sequences lacking an unambiguous match to a single V gene segment were excluded. An earlier analysis of just under 600 of the donors called V segments functional above 56.7% productive rearrangements and segregating when the between-donor standard deviation exceeded 5%. A statistical classification framework was built to diagnose cytomegalovirus status from the catalog of TCR beta chain sequences. A later analysis assigned V and J genes by comparing TCR nucleotide sequences with IMGT/GENE-DB human TR gene sequences. The TCRdist pipeline was used in a later analysis to assign CDR3 sequences and most-parsimonious VDJ recombination scenarios. In a later analysis, each TCR beta chain was defined by its CDR3 amino acid sequence together with its V-gene family, and reads without a unique V-gene family were excluded. As a way to deal with suspected cross-contamination and a sequencing artifact, a later analysis dropped roughly 600 nucleotide sequences that were highly shared and had low generation probability. In a later analysis, a clonal expansion index for each public chain was calculated from normalized within-repertoire ranks of inferred template counts. A later analysis computed generation probabilities with a VDJ recombination model fitted to out-of-frame rearrangements, and checked the results against IGoR. Hypergeometric tests were used in a later analysis to score TCR-TCR, TCR-HLA and TCR-CMV co-occurrence, with a repertoire-size bias correction applied to the TCR pairs. False discovery rates were estimated in a later analysis by permuting HLA or CMV assignments 20 times. A later analysis grouped co-occurring TCRs with DBSCAN, adding TCRdist sequence similarity when clustering within HLA-allele-positive subsets. Co-occurrence clustering excluded repertoires with fewer than 30,000 or more than 120,000 public chains, plus five with anomalous nucleotide sharing. TCRdb provides this immuneACCESS table in a form limited to in-frame rearrangements. Some clones are lacking; in checked studies, under half of them reflect an unresolved V gene, and why the rest are absent is not known. D and trimming come from the DNA, and the V and J calls and clone size come from that table. This sample holds roughly 200,000 clones; 70% were observed only once. About 2.5% of the sample belongs to the ten largest clones.

From the cysteine up to the phenylalanine, the CDR3 has a length of 13 residues. The retained sequence is limited to the CDR3, 39 bases, with the frame set at the first base. From V the trimming removes 10 bases and from J it removes 6 bases, while the gene matches leave 10 bases of the junction unaccounted for. CDR1 and CDR2, looked up from the germline V gene (reference sequence), are LNHDA and SQIVND. The chain was built from TRBV19 and TRBJ2-3, with TRBD1 identical over 7 junction bases. The source material was PBMCs. This TCR came from a man aged 35-49 years in good health and CMV-seropositive. The DNA reads TGTGCCACCCGGGACAGCGGACCCGATACGCAGTATTTT. The translation is CATRDSGPDTQYF. The full variable domain, with segments outside the CDR3 supplied by the reference TRBV19 and TRBJ2-3 proteins, appears as DGGITQSPKYLFRKEGQNVTLSCEQNLNHDAMYWYRQDPGQGLRLIYYSQIVNDFQKGDIAEGYSVSREKKESFPLTVTSAQKNPTAFYLCATRDSGPDTQYFGPGTRLTVL.